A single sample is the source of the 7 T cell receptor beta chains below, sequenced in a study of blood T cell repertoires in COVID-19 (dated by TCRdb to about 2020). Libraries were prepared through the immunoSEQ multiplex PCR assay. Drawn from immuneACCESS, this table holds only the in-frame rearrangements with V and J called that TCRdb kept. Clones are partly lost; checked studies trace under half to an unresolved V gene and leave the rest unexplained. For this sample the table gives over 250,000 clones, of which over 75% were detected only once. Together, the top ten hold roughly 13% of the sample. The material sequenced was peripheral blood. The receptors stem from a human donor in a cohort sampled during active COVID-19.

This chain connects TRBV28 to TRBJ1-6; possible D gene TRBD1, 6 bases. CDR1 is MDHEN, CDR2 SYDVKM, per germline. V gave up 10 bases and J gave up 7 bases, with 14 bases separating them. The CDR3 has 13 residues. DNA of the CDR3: TGTGCCACCTCTTGGGGGGGCAATTCACCCCTCCACTTT. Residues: CATSWGGNSPLHF.

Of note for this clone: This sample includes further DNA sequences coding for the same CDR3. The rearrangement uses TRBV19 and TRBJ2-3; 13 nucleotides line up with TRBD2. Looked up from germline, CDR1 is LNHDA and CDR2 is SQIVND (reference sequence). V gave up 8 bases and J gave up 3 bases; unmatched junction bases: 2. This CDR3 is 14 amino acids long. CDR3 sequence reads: CASRTSGSTDTQYF. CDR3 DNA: TGTGCCAGTCGGACTAGCGGGAGTACAGATACGCAGTATTTT.

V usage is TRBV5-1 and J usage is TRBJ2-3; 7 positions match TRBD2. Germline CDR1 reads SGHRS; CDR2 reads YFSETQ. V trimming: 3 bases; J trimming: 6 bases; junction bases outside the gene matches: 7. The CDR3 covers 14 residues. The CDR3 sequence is CASSSGRGRDTQYF. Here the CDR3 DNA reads TGCGCCAGCAGCTCGGGGAGGGGTCGTGATACGCAGTATTTT.

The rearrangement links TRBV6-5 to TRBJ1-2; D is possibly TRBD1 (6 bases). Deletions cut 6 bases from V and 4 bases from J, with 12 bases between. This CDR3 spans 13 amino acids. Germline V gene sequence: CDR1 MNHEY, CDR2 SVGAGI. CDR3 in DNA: TGTGCCAGCAGCCTGGACAGTTCCTATGGCTACACCTTC. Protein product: CASSLDSSYGYTF.

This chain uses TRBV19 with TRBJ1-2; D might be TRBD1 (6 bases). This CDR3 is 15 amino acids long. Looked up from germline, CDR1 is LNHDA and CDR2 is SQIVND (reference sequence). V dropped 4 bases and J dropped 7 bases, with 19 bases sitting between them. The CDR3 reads CASSKGEIMWTGYTF. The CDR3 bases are TGTGCCAGTAGTAAGGGGGAGATAATGTGGACTGGCTACACCTTC.

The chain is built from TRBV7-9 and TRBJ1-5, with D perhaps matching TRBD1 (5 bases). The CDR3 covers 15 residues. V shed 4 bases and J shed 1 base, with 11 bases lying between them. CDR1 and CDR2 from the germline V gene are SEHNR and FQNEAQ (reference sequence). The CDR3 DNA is TGTGCCAGCAGCTCGGACATCTTCAGCAATCAGCCCCAGCATTTT. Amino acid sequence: CASSSDIFSNQPQHF.

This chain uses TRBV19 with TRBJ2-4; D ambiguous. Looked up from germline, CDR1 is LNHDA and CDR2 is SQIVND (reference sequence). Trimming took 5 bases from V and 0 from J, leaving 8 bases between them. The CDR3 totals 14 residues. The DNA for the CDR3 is TGTGCCAGTAGTTCCCGGTTAGCCAAAAACATTCAGTACTTC. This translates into CASSSRLAKNIQYF.